The next 5 T cell receptor beta chains were all read from a single sample in a study of post-analysis software for immune sequencing data. Presence of unique molecular identifiers characterized the TCR beta cDNA libraries. MiXCR, run by TCRdb on the PCR reads, gives a single entry per CDR3 protein. This table holds 800,000 to 950,000 distinct CDR3 sequences, about 57% found once. These receptors lack a known antigen. Findings of the study overall: There were about five TRBV segments more frequent in patients than controls, and TRBV5-6, TRBV5-1 and TRBV20-1 were among them.

Sequencing was done on a sample of blood. The receptors come from a girl aged 10 to 17 with multiple sclerosis.

This chain joins TRBV6-6 and TRBJ1-5; no reliable D call. Trimming stripped 8 bases from V and 3 bases from J, with 14 bases between. Germline assignment: CDR1 MNHNY and CDR2 SVGAGI (reference sequence). The CDR3 is made up of 14 amino acids. CDR3 loop: CASGWSADNQPQHF. CDR3 sequence (DNA): TGTGCCAGCGGGTGGTCGGCGGACAATCAGCCCCAGCATTTT.

This clonotype was recorded a few times. The chain links TRBV3-1 to TRBJ2-7; D tentatively reads TRBD1 or TRBD2 (5 bases each). The CDR3 is 14 residues long. Germline CDR1 LGHDT, CDR2 YNNKEL (reference sequence). Deletions cut 4 bases from V and 6 bases from J, with 16 bases between. The CDR3 nucleotides read TGTGCCAGCAGCCGTTGGGACGAGGGAATCGAGCAGTACTTC. Translated: CASSRWDEGIEQYF.

The chain is built from TRBV7-8 and TRBJ2-3; TRBD1 agrees at 8 bases. CDR1 is SGHVS and CDR2 is FQNEAQ in the germline V gene. The CDR3 has 16 residues. Germline trimming cut 2 bases from V and 3 bases from J; bases unmatched to any gene: 7. DNA for the CDR3: TGTGCCAGCAGCTTAAAGGCAGGGGGCGATACAGATACGCAGTATTTT. It translates to CASSLKAGGDTDTQYF.

This clonotype has just a few counts. The genes are TRBV5-1 and TRBJ1-2; 8 bases are a match to TRBD1. V was pared by 4 bases and J by 3 bases, with 11 bases of the junction left unmatched. CDR3 size: 16 residues. CDR1 is SGHRS and CDR2 is YFSETQ in the germline V gene. DNA of the CDR3: TGCGCCAGCAGCAAGGGGCAGGGGGCGTTTCACTATGGCTACACCTTC. It encodes CASSKGQGAFHYGYTF.

This clonotype has more than one count but fewer than ten. This chain joins TRBV6-4 and TRBJ2-2; 12 bases are shared with TRBD2. There are 17 residues in the CDR3. Trimming took 5 bases from V and 0 from J; bases not matched to a gene: 4. Germline CDR1 reads MRHNA; CDR2 reads SNTAGT. Written as DNA, the CDR3 is TGTGCCAGCAGTAGGACTAGCGGGACCGCGAACACCGGGGAGCTGTTTTTT. This sequence encodes CASSRTSGTANTGELFF.